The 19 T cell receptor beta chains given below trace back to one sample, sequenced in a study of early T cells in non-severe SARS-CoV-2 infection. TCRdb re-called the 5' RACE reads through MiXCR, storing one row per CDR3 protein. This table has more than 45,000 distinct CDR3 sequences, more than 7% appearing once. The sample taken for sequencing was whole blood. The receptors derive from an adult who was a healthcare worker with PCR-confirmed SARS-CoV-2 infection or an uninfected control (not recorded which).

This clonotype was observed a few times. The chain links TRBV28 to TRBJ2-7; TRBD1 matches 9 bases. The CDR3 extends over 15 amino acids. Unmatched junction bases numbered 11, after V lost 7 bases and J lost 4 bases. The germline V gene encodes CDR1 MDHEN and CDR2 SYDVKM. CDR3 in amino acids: CASTSGGTGWYEQYF. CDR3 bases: TGTGCCAGCACCTCCGGTGGGACAGGGTGGTACGAGCAGTACTTC. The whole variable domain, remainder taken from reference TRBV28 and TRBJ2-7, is DVKVTQSSRYLVKRTGEKVFLECVQDMDHENMFWYRQDPGLGLRLIYFSYDVKMKEKGDIPEGYSVSREKKERFSLILESASTNQTSMYLCASTSGGTGWYEQYFGPGTRLTVT.

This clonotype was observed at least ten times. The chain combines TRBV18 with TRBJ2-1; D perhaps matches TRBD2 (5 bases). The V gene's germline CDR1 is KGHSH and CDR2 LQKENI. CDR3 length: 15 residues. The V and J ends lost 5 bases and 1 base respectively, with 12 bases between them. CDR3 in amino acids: CASSEAVASYNEQFF. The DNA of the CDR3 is TGTGCCAGCTCAGAAGCGGTCGCTTCCTACAATGAGCAGTTCTTC.

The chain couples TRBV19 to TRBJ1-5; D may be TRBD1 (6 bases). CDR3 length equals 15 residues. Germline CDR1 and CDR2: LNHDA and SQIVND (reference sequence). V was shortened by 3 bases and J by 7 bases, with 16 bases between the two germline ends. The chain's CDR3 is CASSIGGRLGQPQHF. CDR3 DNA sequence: TGTGCCAGTAGTATCGGGGGGCGCTTGGGCCAGCCCCAGCATTTT. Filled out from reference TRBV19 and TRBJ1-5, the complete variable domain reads DGGITQSPKYLFRKEGQNVTLSCEQNLNHDAMYWYRQDPGQGLRLIYYSQIVNDFQKGDIAEGYSVSREKKESFPLTVTSAQKNPTAFYLCASSIGGRLGQPQHFGDGTRLSIL.

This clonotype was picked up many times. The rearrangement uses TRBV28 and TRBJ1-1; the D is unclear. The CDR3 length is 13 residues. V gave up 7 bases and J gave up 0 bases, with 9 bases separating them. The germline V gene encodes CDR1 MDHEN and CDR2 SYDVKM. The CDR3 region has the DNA TGTGCCAGCACCCTCGTCCTGAACACTGAAGCTTTCTTT. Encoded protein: CASTLVLNTEAFF.

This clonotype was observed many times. CDR3 protein: CASSLRESTDTQYF. CDR3 in DNA: TGTGCCAGCAGTTTACGGGAAAGCACAGATACGCAGTATTTT. The V call is TRBV27, the J call TRBJ2-3; D is perhaps TRBD2 (5 bases). Trimming cost V 2 bases and J 0 bases, with 6 bases left between them. The CDR3 is made up of 14 amino acids. The germline V gene encodes CDR1 MNHEY and CDR2 SMNVEV (reference sequence).

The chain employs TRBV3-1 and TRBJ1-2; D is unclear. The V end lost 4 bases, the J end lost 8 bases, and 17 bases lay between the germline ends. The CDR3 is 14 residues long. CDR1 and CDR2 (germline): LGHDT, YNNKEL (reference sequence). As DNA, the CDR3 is TGTGCCAGCAGCCCGCCACAGCTTTTCCTGGGCTACACCTTC. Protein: CASSPPQLFLGYTF.

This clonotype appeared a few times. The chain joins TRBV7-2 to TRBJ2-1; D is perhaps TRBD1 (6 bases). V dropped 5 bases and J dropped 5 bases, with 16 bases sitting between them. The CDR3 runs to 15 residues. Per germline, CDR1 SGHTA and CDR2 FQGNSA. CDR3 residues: CASSLRYGTNNEQFF. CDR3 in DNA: TGTGCCAGCAGCCTCCGGTACGGGACAAACAATGAGCAGTTCTTC. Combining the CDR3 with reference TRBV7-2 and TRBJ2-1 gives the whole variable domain GAGVSQSPSNKVTEKGKDVELRCDPISGHTALYWYRQSLGQGLEFLIYFQGNSAPDKSGLPSDRFSAERTGGSVSTLTIQRTQQEDSAVYLCASSLRYGTNNEQFFGPGTRLTVL.

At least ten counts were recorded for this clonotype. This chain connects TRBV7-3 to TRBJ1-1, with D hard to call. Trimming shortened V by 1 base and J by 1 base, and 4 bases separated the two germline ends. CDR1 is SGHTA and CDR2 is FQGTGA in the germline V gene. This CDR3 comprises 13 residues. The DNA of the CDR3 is TGTGCCAGCAGCTTAAGCCGGAACACTGAAGCTTTCTTT. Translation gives CASSLSRNTEAFF.

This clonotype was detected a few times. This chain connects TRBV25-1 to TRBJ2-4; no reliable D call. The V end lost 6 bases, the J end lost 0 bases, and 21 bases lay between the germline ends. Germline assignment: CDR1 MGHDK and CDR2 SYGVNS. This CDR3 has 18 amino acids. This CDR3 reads CASSAGVRLGLAKNIQYF. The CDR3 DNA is TGTGCCAGCAGCGCTGGAGTTCGGTTGGGCCTAGCCAAAAACATTCAGTACTTC.

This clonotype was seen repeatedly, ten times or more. CDR3 coding DNA: TGTGCCAGCAGCAAATGGTTGTGGAGGGAAGCGAACACCGGGGAGCTGTTTTTT. Amino acids: CASSKWLWREANTGELFF. The genes are TRBV21-1 and TRBJ2-2; the table's D call of TRBD2 was not tested on the DNA. TRBV21-1 is labeled a pseudogene. The CDR3 totals 18 residues.

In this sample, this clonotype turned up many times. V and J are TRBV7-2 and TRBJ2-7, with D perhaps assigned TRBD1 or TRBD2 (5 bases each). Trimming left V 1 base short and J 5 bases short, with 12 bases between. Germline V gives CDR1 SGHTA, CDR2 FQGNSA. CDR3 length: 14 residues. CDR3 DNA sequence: TGTGCCAGCAGCTTAGAATACGGGGCCCACGAGCAGTACTTC. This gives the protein CASSLEYGAHEQYF.

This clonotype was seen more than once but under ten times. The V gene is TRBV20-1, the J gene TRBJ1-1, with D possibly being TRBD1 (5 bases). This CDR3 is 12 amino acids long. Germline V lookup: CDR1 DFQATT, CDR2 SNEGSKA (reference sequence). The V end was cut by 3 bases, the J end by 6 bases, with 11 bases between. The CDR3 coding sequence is TGCAGTGCTAGGGGACTTACAGCTGAAGCTTTCTTT. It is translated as CSARGLTAEAFF.

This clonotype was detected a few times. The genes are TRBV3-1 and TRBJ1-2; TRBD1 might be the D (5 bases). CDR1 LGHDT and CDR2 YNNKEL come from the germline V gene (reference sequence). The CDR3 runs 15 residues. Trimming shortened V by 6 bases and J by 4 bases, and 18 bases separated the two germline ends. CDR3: CASRPQIGGGYGYTF. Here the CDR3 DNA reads TGTGCCAGCAGGCCGCAGATCGGTGGGGGCTATGGCTACACCTTC.

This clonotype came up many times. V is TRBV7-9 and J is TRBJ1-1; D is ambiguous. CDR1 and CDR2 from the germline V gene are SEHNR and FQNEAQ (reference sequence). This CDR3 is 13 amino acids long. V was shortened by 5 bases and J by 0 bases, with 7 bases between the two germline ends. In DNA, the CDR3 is TGTGCCAGCAGCGTGACCCTGAACACTGAAGCTTTCTTT. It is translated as CASSVTLNTEAFF.

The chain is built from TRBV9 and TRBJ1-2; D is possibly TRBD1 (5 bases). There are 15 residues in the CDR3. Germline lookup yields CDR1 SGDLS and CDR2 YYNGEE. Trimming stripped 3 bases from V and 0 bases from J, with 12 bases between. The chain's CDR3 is CASSARQLANYGYTF. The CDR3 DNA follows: TGTGCCAGCAGCGCCCGACAGCTTGCTAACTATGGCTACACCTTC.

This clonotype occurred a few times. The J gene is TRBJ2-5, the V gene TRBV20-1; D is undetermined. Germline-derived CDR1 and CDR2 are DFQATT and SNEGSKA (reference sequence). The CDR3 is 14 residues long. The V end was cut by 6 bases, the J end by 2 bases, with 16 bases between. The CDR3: CSARHFLLQETQYF. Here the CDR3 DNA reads TGCAGTGCGAGACACTTTCTCCTACAAGAGACCCAGTACTTC.

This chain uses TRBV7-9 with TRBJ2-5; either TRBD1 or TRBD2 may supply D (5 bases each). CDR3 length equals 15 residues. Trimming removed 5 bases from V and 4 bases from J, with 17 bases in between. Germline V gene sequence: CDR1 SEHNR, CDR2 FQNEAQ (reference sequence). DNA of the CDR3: TGTGCCAGCAGCCCGGGACGCGTCATCGGAGAGACCCAGTACTTC. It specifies CASSPGRVIGETQYF.

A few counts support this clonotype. The CDR3 coding sequence is TGTGCCAGCATTCATGAGGGGCCAGAGGGACTAGCGGGAGTGAGCGAGCAGTACTTC. Translating gives CASIHEGPEGLAGVSEQYF. The genes are TRBV28 and TRBJ2-7; 14 bases line up with TRBD2. This CDR3 comprises 19 residues. V lost 7 bases and J lost 6; bases outside the gene matches: 20. Germline values: CDR1 MDHEN, CDR2 SYDVKM.

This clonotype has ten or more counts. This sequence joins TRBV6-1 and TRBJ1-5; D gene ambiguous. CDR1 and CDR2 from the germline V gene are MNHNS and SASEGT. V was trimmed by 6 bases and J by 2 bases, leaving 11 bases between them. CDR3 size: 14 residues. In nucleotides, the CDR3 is TGTGCCAGCAGCGCGGATAACCGCAATCAGCCCCAGCATTTT. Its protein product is CASSADNRNQPQHF.